These 8 T cell receptor beta chains were sequenced from one sample in a study of CD8+ T cells in alopecia areata. Extracted RNA was reverse transcribed into cDNA, the sequencing template. Profiled with immunoSEQ multiplex PCR; TCRdb holds only in-frame clones, not every one. The top ten clones hold around 0.48% of a sample with about 200,000 clones, less than 45% of them seen once. Stated treatment: oral pan-JAK inhibitor, 5-10 mg twice daily. The material was CD4+ T cells sorted from blood, obtained at roughly week 30, from a patient treated with tofacitinib. The receptors originated from a human donor with alopecia areata.

The V gene is TRBV6-1, the J gene TRBJ2-4; D is possibly TRBD2 (5 bases). V lost 10 bases, J lost 3 bases, and 16 bases lay in between. Germline V gene data show CDR1 as MNHNS and CDR2 as SASEGT. The CDR3 extends over 14 amino acids. Here the CDR3 DNA reads TGTGCCACCCACAATTATCGGGGCAAAAACATTCAGTACTTC. Translating it yields CATHNYRGKNIQYF.

The genes are TRBV14 and TRBJ2-7; TRBD2 matches at 14 bases. The junction had 7 bases not matched to a gene; V was cut back by 4 bases and J by 2 bases. The length of the CDR3 is 17 residues. CDR1 and CDR2 (germline): SGHDN, FVKESK. The CDR3 bases are TGTGCCAGCAGCCCTGGACTAGCGGGAGGCCTAACCTACGAGCAGTACTTC. Translating it yields CASSPGLAGGLTYEQYF.

J is TRBJ1-1 and V is TRBV6-6; perhaps TRBD1 as D (5 bases). Germline CDR1 reads MNHNY; CDR2 reads SVGAGI (reference sequence). The CDR3 sequence is 15 residues long. V was pared by 5 bases and J by 3 bases, with 16 bases between. CDR3 in amino acids: CASSHGTQTYTEAFF. The CDR3 DNA is TGTGCCAGCAGTCACGGGACCCAAACTTACACTGAAGCTTTCTTT.

This sequence joins TRBV5-6 and TRBJ2-2, with D hard to call. Germline V lookup: CDR1 SGHDT, CDR2 YYEEEE. The CDR3 covers 14 residues. V dropped 0 bases and J dropped 7 bases, with 10 bases sitting between them. DNA of the CDR3: TGTGCCAGCAGCTTGGCGCAGGTGTTCGGGGAGCTGTTTTTT. Its translation is CASSLAQVFGELFF.

The gene calls are TRBV2 and TRBJ1-2; D gene uncertain. CDR1 is SNHLY and CDR2 is FYNNEI in the germline V gene. V was shortened by 5 bases and J by 4 bases, with 20 bases between the two germline ends. This CDR3 is 16 amino acids long. This CDR3 is CASSPSLAATIYGYTF. The CDR3 bases are TGTGCCAGCAGTCCGTCCCTGGCAGCCACTATCTATGGCTACACCTTC.

This chain links TRBV6-5 with TRBJ2-2; possibly TRBD2 for D (6 bases). The V gene lost 8 bases and the J gene lost 5 bases, with 15 bases spanning the gap. The CDR3 consists of 14 residues. CDR1 is MNHEY, CDR2 SVGAGI, per germline. The CDR3 region has the DNA TGTGCCAGCGGGGGGAGCGGGCGAACCGGGGAGCTGTTTTTT. This encodes CASGGSGRTGELFF.

The chain recombines TRBV10-3 with TRBJ2-3; 13 nucleotides match TRBD2. CDR1 and CDR2 from the germline V gene are ENHRY and SYGVKD. The CDR3 covers 16 residues. V dropped 4 bases and J dropped 2; count of bases not matched to a gene: 3. The CDR3 DNA is TGTGCCATCAGTGGCGGGACTAGCGGGGACACAGATACGCAGTATTTT. Residues: CAISGGTSGDTDTQYF.

The chain is built from TRBV5-4 and TRBJ2-3; D is possibly TRBD2 (6 bases). Trimming shortened V by 3 bases and J by 5 bases, and 16 bases separated the two germline ends. The CDR3 contains 15 residues. Germline CDR1 and CDR2: SGHNT and YYREEE (reference sequence). In nucleotides, the CDR3 is TGTGCCAGCAGCTCTTCCGGAGGGGCAGAAGATACGCAGTATTTT. Translating gives CASSSSGGAEDTQYF.